A selection of T cell receptor beta chains follows, all from one sample in a study of control samples from healthy donors and cancer patients. The assay was immunoSEQ multiplex PCR, and TCRdb's table has in-frame clones only and misses some. The data hold 150,000 to 200,000 clones, with roughly 91% observed a single time. The material sequenced was blood. The receptors were gathered from a young woman in good health. Each CDR3 is given with its conserved first and last residue. Each record gives: D gene, J gene, clone size, V gene, CDR3 protein, CDR3 DNA. A D gene is named only where the DNA matches it firmly. Clone size appears in some rows only: once, few, many, or a class for an expanded clone.

>NA|TRBJ1-3|NA|TRBV4-1
CASSLIGSHTGNTIYF
TGCGCCAGCAGCCTTATAGGGTCACACACTGGAAACACCATATATTTT
>NA|TRBJ2-7|NA|TRBV2
CASRKGPSYEQYF
TGTGCCAGCAGGAAGGGACCCTCCTACGAGCAGTACTTC
>NA|TRBJ2-2|few|TRBV18
CASSPVGSPNTGELFF
TGTGCCAGCTCACCAGTGGGTAGCCCGAACACCGGGGAGCTGTTTTTT
>TRBD1|TRBJ1-1|NA|TRBV7-2
CASKTGWGTEAFF
TGTGCCAGCAAGACAGGGTGGGGGACTGAAGCTTTCTTT
>TRBD1|TRBJ1-1|NA|TRBV5-6
CASSWTGTTEAFF
TGTGCCAGCAGCTGGACAGGGACCACTGAAGCTTTCTTT
>TRBD1|TRBJ2-3|NA|TRBV11-3
CATRQGNTDTQYF
TGTGCCACCCGACAGGGTAACACAGATACGCAGTATTTT
>NA|TRBJ2-7|NA|TRBV2
CASRTYYEQYF
TGTGCCAGCAGGACATACTACGAGCAGTACTTC
>NA|TRBJ1-6|NA|TRBV6-5
CASSGWDKNSPLHF
TGTGCCAGCAGCGGTTGGGACAAAAATTCACCCCTCCACTTT
>NA|TRBJ1-6|NA|TRBV5-1
CASSLAIGADNSPLHF
TGCGCCAGCAGCTTGGCAATAGGGGCGGATAATTCACCCCTCCACTTT
>TRBD1|TRBJ1-4|NA|TRBV19
CASSPDRATNEKLFF
TGTGCCAGTAGTCCGGACAGGGCAACTAATGAAAAACTGTTTTTT
>NA|TRBJ1-2|NA|TRBV29-1
CSVEGSNDYGYTF
TGCAGCGTTGAAGGCAGTAATGACTATGGCTACACCTTC
>TRBD1|TRBJ1-4|NA|TRBV6-5
CASTWTGGVEKLFF
TGTGCCAGCACTTGGACAGGGGGTGTTGAAAAACTGTTTTTT
>NA|TRBJ2-7|NA|TRBV6-5
CASSSPQGPYEQYF
TGTGCCAGCAGTTCCCCACAGGGTCCCTACGAGCAGTACTTC
>TRBD2|TRBJ2-7|NA|TRBV11-2
CASSLGLAGVYEQYF
TGTGCCAGCAGCTTAGGTCTAGCGGGAGTCTACGAGCAGTACTTC
>TRBD2|TRBJ2-1|NA|TRBV4-1
CASSQGTSGGANEQFF
TGCGCCAGCAGCCAAGGAACTAGCGGGGGGGCCAATGAGCAGTTCTTC
>NA|TRBJ2-3|NA|TRBV9
CASSVARTDTQYF
TGTGCCAGCAGCGTAGCCAGAACAGATACGCAGTATTTT
>NA|TRBJ2-7|NA|TRBV12-3/TRBV12-4
CASSYREVEQYF
TGTGCCAGCAGTTACAGGGAAGTCGAGCAGTACTTC
>TRBD1|TRBJ1-1|NA|TRBV7-8
CASSLARGYTEAFF
TGTGCCAGCAGCTTAGCCAGGGGGTACACTGAAGCTTTCTTT
>TRBD1|TRBJ1-2|once|TRBV3-1/TRBV3-2
CASSQGQGKGYTF
TGTGCCAGCAGCCAAGGACAGGGCAAAGGCTACACCTTC
>TRBD1|TRBJ1-2|NA|TRBV23-1
CASSPGQGYGYTF
TGCGCCAGCAGCCCGGGACAGGGCTATGGCTACACCTTC
>TRBD1|TRBJ1-5|NA|TRBV18
CASSPGTGSPGNQPQHF
TGTGCCAGCTCACCTGGGACAGGGTCACCAGGCAATCAGCCCCAGCATTTT
>NA|TRBJ1-2|few|TRBV9
CASSFSNNGYTF
TGTGCCAGCAGCTTCTCGAATAATGGCTACACCTTC
>NA|TRBJ1-1|NA|TRBV15
CATSRDLDPLQAEAFF
TGTGCCACCAGCAGAGATTTGGATCCCTTACAGGCTGAAGCTTTCTTT
>NA|TRBJ1-5|NA|TRBV19
CASSIARGHNQPQHF
TGTGCCAGTAGTATAGCCAGGGGCCACAATCAGCCCCAGCATTTT
>TRBD2|TRBJ2-1|NA|TRBV6-4
CASSEGGGANEQFF
TGTGCCAGCAGTGAAGGCGGGGGGGCCAATGAGCAGTTCTTC
>TRBD2|TRBJ2-2|NA|TRBV5-4
CASSLEGGPNTGELFF
TGTGCCAGCAGCTTGGAGGGAGGGCCGAACACCGGGGAGCTGTTTTTT
>NA|TRBJ1-2|NA|TRBV6-4
CASSDQRGDGYTF
TGTGCCAGCAGTGACCAGAGGGGGGATGGCTACACCTTC
>NA|TRBJ1-6|once|TRBV7-8
CASSLDQGRNSPLHF
TGTGCCAGCAGCTTAGACCAGGGGAGGAATTCACCCCTCCACTTT
>NA|TRBJ1-1|NA|TRBV12-3/TRBV12-4
CASSFTGTEAFF
TGTGCCAGCAGTTTCACCGGGACTGAAGCTTTCTTT
>NA|TRBJ1-1|NA|TRBV18
CASSPPGRDPNTEAFF
TGTGCCAGCTCACCACCGGGCAGGGACCCGAACACTGAAGCTTTCTTT
>TRBD2|TRBJ2-3|NA|TRBV5-1
CASSLGLAGGSTDTQYF
TGCGCCAGCAGCTTGGGACTAGCGGGGGGGAGCACAGATACGCAGTATTTT
>NA|TRBJ1-2|NA|TRBV12-3/TRBV12-4
CASSLQGNYGYTF
TGTGCCAGCAGTCTACAGGGTAACTATGGCTACACCTTC
>TRBD2|TRBJ2-5|NA|TRBV15
CATSRSSGRGETQYF
TGTGCCACCAGCCGTTCTAGCGGGAGAGGAGAGACCCAGTACTTC
>NA|TRBJ2-1|once|TRBV6-1
CASSEVDEQFF
TGTGCCAGCAGTGAAGTGGATGAGCAGTTCTTC
>NA|TRBJ2-7|NA|TRBV28
CASSFSENPYEQYF
TGTGCCAGCAGTTTTAGCGAGAACCCCTACGAGCAGTACTTC
>TRBD2|TRBJ2-5|NA|TRBV7-8
CASSRGGPHQETQYF
TGTGCCAGCAGCCGGGGGGGCCCCCACCAAGAGACCCAGTACTTC
>TRBD1|TRBJ1-3|NA|TRBV3-1/TRBV3-2
CASSTGGSGNTIYF
TGTGCCAGCAGCACAGGGGGCTCTGGAAACACCATATATTTT
>TRBD2|TRBJ2-2|NA|TRBV5-3
CARRWIAGASGELFF
TGTGCCAGAAGGTGGATAGCGGGGGCCTCCGGGGAGCTGTTTTTT
>NA|TRBJ1-2|NA|TRBV7-9
CASSLHVGYTF
TGTGCCAGCAGCTTACACGTTGGCTACACCTTC
>TRBD2|TRBJ2-5|NA|TRBV19
CASTGGGAGETQYF
TGTGCCAGTACGGGCGGGGGGGCCGGAGAGACCCAGTACTTC
>NA|TRBJ1-4|NA|TRBV7-9
CASSLVGVYEKLFF
TGTGCCAGCAGCTTAGTAGGGGTTTATGAAAAACTGTTTTTT
>NA|TRBJ2-1|NA|TRBV7-3
CASSPSGRHNEQFF
TGTGCCAGCAGCCCCTCGGGACGCCACAATGAGCAGTTCTTC
>NA|TRBJ2-7|NA|TRBV20-1
CSARGMSEQYF
TGCAGTGCTAGAGGGATGAGCGAGCAGTACTTC
>NA|TRBJ2-7|few|TRBV2
CASRTITYEQYF
TGTGCCAGCAGGACAATTACCTACGAGCAGTACTTC
>NA|TRBJ1-2|NA|TRBV5-4
CASSLAGRGGYTF
TGTGCCAGCAGCTTGGCAGGGAGGGGTGGCTACACCTTC
>TRBD1|TRBJ1-5|NA|TRBV6-5
CASSMDRTSNQPQHF
TGTGCCAGCAGTATGGACAGGACCTCCAATCAGCCCCAGCATTTT
>NA|TRBJ2-7|NA|TRBV3-1/TRBV3-2
CASSQAGHPYEQYF
TGTGCCAGCAGCCAAGCGGGACACCCATACGAGCAGTACTTC
>TRBD2|TRBJ2-7|NA|TRBV7-8
CASSLAPGGGAYEQYF
TGTGCCAGCAGCTTAGCCCCGGGCGGGGGGGCTTACGAGCAGTACTTC
>TRBD1|TRBJ1-1|NA|TRBV12-3/TRBV12-4
CASSRDRATEAFF
TGTGCCAGCAGCCGTGACAGGGCCACTGAAGCTTTCTTT
>NA|TRBJ2-5|NA|TRBV7-2
CASSLVGQVQETQYF
TGTGCCAGCAGCTTAGTAGGGCAGGTACAAGAGACCCAGTACTTC
>TRBD1|TRBJ2-5|NA|TRBV18
CASSPGQGAETQYF
TGTGCCAGCTCACCGGGACAGGGGGCGGAGACCCAGTACTTC
>TRBD2|TRBJ2-1|NA|TRBV7-9
CASSEEGLAGDEQFF
TGTGCCAGCAGCGAAGAGGGACTAGCGGGGGATGAGCAGTTCTTC
>TRBD2|TRBJ2-3|NA|TRBV3-1/TRBV3-2
CASSQLAGDTQYF
TGTGCCAGCAGCCAGTTAGCGGGGGATACGCAGTATTTT
>NA|TRBJ2-5|once|TRBV6-2/TRBV6-3
CASSYGETQYF
TGTGCCAGCAGTTACGGGGAGACCCAGTACTTC
>NA|TRBJ1-5|NA|TRBV10-3
CAIGPYSNQPQHF
TGTGCCATCGGACCGTATAGCAATCAGCCCCAGCATTTT